This T cell receptor (beta chain) was identified during a study of monozygotic twins with inflammatory bowel disease. Sampling involved one blood draw (around 2.5 ml) for every donor. CDR3 length: 16 amino acids. Germline lookup yields CDR1 MNHEY and CDR2 SVGEGT. Template-switch reactions added UMIs with a 6-nucleotide sample barcode. From the 5' RACE reads, TCRdb lists one entry per CDR3 protein and no DNA. The listing contains 350,000 to 550,000 distinct CDR3 sequences. The rearrangement links TRBV6-2 or TRBV6-3 to TRBJ2-7; the TCRdb D gene call, TRBD1, has no DNA to confirm it. This clonotype was sampled from a human donor with ulcerative colitis or Crohn's disease, or a healthy co-twin of an affected twin (not recorded which). Sequenced material: blood. This CDR3 is CASSSPSGVKTYEQYF.